These T cell receptor beta chains were read from a single sample in a study of T-cell reconstitution after alpha-beta-depleted transplantation in children. TCRdb independently ran MiXCR on the PCR reads; one entry per CDR3 protein. There are about 610,000 distinct CDR3 sequences in the sample; about 10% occur only once, and 4% to 5% lies in the top ten. The specimen was PBMCs from the stem cell graft donor, collected from the stem cell graft. The receptors originated from a human donor who donated a stem cell graft to a child with acute myeloid leukemia. Both conserved end residues are trimmed from each CDR3. A D gene is named only where the DNA matches it firmly.

>TRBJ2-7|.|TRBV7-9
ASSPLGSNEQY
>TRBJ2-3|.|TRBV7-2
ASSLGSSARRTDTQY
>TRBJ2-5|TRBD1|TRBV6-2/TRBV6-3
ASSYGTAETQY
>TRBJ1-2|.|TRBV5-1
ASSFVGTQGNYGYT
>TRBJ2-3|.|TRBV12-3/TRBV12-4
ASSPLTNTDTQY
>TRBJ1-1|TRBD1|TRBV20-1
SARWGQGRNTEAF
>TRBJ1-2|.|TRBV7-2
ASSLAAGDNYGYT
>TRBJ1-6|.|TRBV7-2
ASSLVRGGSPLH
>TRBJ2-7|.|TRBV20-1
SQGSGDEQY
>TRBJ2-1|TRBD1|TRBV10-3
AISSSGTGGKGNEQF
>TRBJ1-1|.|TRBV19
ASSIGEGTEAF
>TRBJ2-3|TRBD2|TRBV27
ASSNSRTSGRGDTQY
>TRBJ2-4|TRBD1|TRBV29-1
SVEPGQGPAKNIQY
>TRBJ2-5|.|TRBV27
ARTEEETQY
>TRBJ2-2|.|TRBV6-1
ASSEVIGHGELF
>TRBJ2-1|TRBD2|TRBV4-3
ASSQDRLAGVSNEQF
>TRBJ1-5|.|TRBV12-3/TRBV12-4
ASSLTPGGNQPQH
>TRBJ1-1|.|TRBV20-1
SARDLVGMNTEAF
>TRBJ1-3|.|TRBV18
ASSPGEVSGNTIY
>TRBJ2-5|.|TRBV29-1
SVDYQETQY
>TRBJ1-3|.|TRBV30
AWSMGAEDTIY
>TRBJ2-1|.|TRBV7-8
ASSGEAGTYNEQF
>TRBJ2-7|TRBD2|TRBV20-1
SAPLSSGRYEQY
>TRBJ2-5|TRBD2|TRBV7-8
ASSPPGLAGRRETQY
>TRBJ2-3|TRBD1|TRBV20-1
SARARDSLGHTQY
>TRBJ2-1|.|TRBV29-1
SVELASSYNEQF
>TRBJ2-3|.|TRBV11-2
ASSYGVEDTQY
>TRBJ1-1|.|TRBV7-9
ASSSMDLMNTEAF
>TRBJ2-7|TRBD2|TRBV9
ASSVEREGYEQY
>TRBJ1-2|TRBD1|TRBV7-2
ASSGRTGGDGYT
>TRBJ2-2|.|TRBV5-1
ASSPSDREGTGELF
>TRBJ2-7|.|TRBV5-1
ASQLDAPYEQY
>TRBJ2-1|.|TRBV6-1
ASSRPWGIQQF
>TRBJ2-7|TRBD1|TRBV29-1
SVVAGGLRYEQY
>TRBJ2-1|.|TRBV7-2
ASSLAGAVGNEQF
>TRBJ2-1|.|TRBV18
ASSPTDWASNEQF
>TRBJ2-1|TRBD2|TRBV29-1
SVGGGGYNEQF
>TRBJ2-1|.|TRBV6-2/TRBV6-3
ASSYSGWNEQF
>TRBJ2-3|TRBD2|TRBV9
ASSAMGLAGGKDTQY
>TRBJ1-1|.|TRBV5-1
ASSPRGYTEAF
>TRBJ2-7|.|TRBV29-1
SASGTTYEQY
>TRBJ2-7|.|TRBV28
ASSLPALGSRHEQY
>TRBJ1-1|.|TRBV30
AWSVRRNTEAF
>TRBJ2-7|TRBD1|TRBV5-6
ASSLGRGLTYEQY
>TRBJ2-1|TRBD2|TRBV5-1
ASSETSGRHNEQF
>TRBJ1-6|.|TRBV28
ASRADYNSPLH
>TRBJ2-1|TRBD2|TRBV5-1
ASSRDGTSGNNEQF
>TRBJ2-4|.|TRBV10-2
ASSAGGMAKNIQY